The T cell receptor beta chain under discussion was sequenced for a study of T-cell memory formation after mild COVID-19. General study results and limits: Certain responding clones were present in pre-infection memory, suggesting participation of cross-reactive memory. Contracting clones from day 15 to 85 had balanced CD4/CD8; later expanders favoured CD4+. Shrinking CD4+ clones were chiefly CM and EM; CD8+ ones were chiefly EMRA. In second-wave clones peaking day 37, SARS-CoV-2 specificity remained unconfirmed.

This clonotype was observed a few times. Its specificity is not known. Each CDR3 protein gets one entry after TCRdb re-called the 5' RACE reads with MiXCR. Of roughly 600,000 distinct CDR3 sequences in the sample, approximately 19% were seen once. V lost 2 bases, J lost 5 bases, and 21 bases lay in between. Germline CDR1 and CDR2: SGHNT and YENEEA. This CDR3 comprises 18 residues. Sequences were obtained from PBMCs or a T cell subset sorted from them (not recorded which). This receptor was identified in an adult woman who had mild COVID-19 (a few samples of this study predate the infection). Cell type and time point are not known. The rearrangement uses TRBV11-3 and TRBJ2-2, with D perhaps matching TRBD1 (6 bases). The DNA of the CDR3 is TGTGCCAGCAGCTTAAAGGGGGTCGGGGCGCCGTGGACCGGGGAGCTGTTTTTT. It codes for CASSLKGVGAPWTGELFF.